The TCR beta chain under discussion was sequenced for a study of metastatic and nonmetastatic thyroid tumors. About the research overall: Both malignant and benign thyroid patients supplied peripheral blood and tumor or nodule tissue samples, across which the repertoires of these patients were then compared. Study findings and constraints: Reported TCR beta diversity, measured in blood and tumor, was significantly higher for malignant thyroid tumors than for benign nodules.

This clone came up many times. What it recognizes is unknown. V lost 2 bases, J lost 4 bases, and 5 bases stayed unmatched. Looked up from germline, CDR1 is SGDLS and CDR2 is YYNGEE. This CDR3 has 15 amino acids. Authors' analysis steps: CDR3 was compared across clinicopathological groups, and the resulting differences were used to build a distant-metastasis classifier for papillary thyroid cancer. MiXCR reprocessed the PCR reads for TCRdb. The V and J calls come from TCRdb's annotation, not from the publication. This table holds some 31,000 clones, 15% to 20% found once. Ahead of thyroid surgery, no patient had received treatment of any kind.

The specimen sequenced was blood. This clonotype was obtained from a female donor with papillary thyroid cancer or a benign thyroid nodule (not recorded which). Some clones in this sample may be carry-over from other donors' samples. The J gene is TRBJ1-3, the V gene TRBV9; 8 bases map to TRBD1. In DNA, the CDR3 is TGTGCCAGCAGCGTGGCAGACAGGGGAGGAAACACCATATATTTT. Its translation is CASSVADRGGNTIYF.